These 15 T cell receptor beta chains came from one sample sequenced in a study of shared clonotypes between healthy human individuals. Method: immunoSEQ multiplex PCR; TCRdb's copy keeps in-frame clones and lacks some. The sample includes approximately 2.1 million clones, 80% to 95% of them seen just once. Sequences were obtained from naive CD4+ T cells from PBMCs. Specified subset: CD45RA+ positively selected. Receptor source: a young man in good health. Some clones in this sample may be carry-over from other donors' samples.

This clone has just a few counts. This chain links TRBV2 with TRBJ1-2, with a weak D call TRBD1 (6 bases). The V gene lost 6 bases and the J gene lost 7 bases, with 12 bases spanning the gap. Germline V gene lookup returns CDR1 SNHLY and CDR2 FYNNEI. The CDR3 loop spans 12 amino acids. The CDR3 spells CASRDYRVGYTF. CDR3 bases: TGTGCCAGCAGGGACTACAGGGTTGGCTACACCTTC.

This chain links TRBV5-5 with TRBJ1-5; no reliable D call. V was shortened by 4 bases and J by 7 bases, with 15 bases between the two germline ends. The CDR3 length is 14 residues. Germline CDR1 SGHKS, CDR2 YYEKEE (reference sequence). The CDR3 coding sequence is TGTGCCAGCAGCCCTACAAGCCTAGCGCAGCCCCAGCATTTT. This gives the protein CASSPTSLAQPQHF.

CDR3 sequence reads: CAIRGDFNTGELFF. Here the CDR3 DNA reads TGTGCCATCAGGGGGGACTTCAACACCGGGGAGCTGTTTTTT. This chain uses TRBV10-3 with TRBJ2-2; D might be TRBD2 (6 bases). CDR1 is ENHRY and CDR2 is SYGVKD in the germline V gene. This CDR3 has 14 amino acids. The ends were cut back, 6 bases at V and 2 bases at J, with 10 bases in the middle.

The genes are TRBV7-3 and TRBJ1-1; D might be TRBD1 (6 bases). The germline V gene encodes CDR1 SGHTA and CDR2 FQGTGA. The CDR3 is 15 amino acids. Trimming removed 1 base from V and 2 bases from J, with 11 bases in between. Here the CDR3 DNA reads TGTGCCAGCAGCTTAAGGCCGGGGGGCAACACTGAAGCTTTCTTT. Translating it yields CASSLRPGGNTEAFF.

This chain joins TRBV5-8 and TRBJ2-3; a weak D match, TRBD2 (5 bases). Per germline, CDR1 SGHTS and CDR2 YDEGEE. The CDR3 runs 15 residues. Trimming shortened V by 0 bases and J by 2 bases, and 10 bases separated the two germline ends. The CDR3 region has the DNA TGTGCCAGCAGCTTGGGTCGGAGGAACACAGATACGCAGTATTTT. Residues: CASSLGRRNTDTQYF.

This clone was seen a single time. The CDR3 sequence: CASSIWTSEGETQYF. CDR3 nucleotide sequence: TGTGCCAGTAGTATCTGGACTTCTGAGGGGGAGACCCAGTACTTC. The V gene is TRBV19, the J gene TRBJ2-5; possibly TRBD1 or TRBD2 for D (5 bases each). The germline V gene has CDR1 LNHDA and CDR2 SQIVND (reference sequence). CDR3 length equals 15 residues. Between the trimmed V and J ends, which lost 3 bases and 5 bases, there was a span of 16 bases.

This clone appeared a single time. The chain uses TRBV2 and TRBJ2-5; 7 positions agree with TRBD2. The junction had 6 bases not matched to a gene; V was cut back by 4 bases and J by 7 bases. The V gene's germline CDR1 is SNHLY and CDR2 FYNNEI. The CDR3 is 13 residues long. The CDR3 region has the DNA TGTGCCAGCAGTGCCGCATGGGAGGGGACCCAGTACTTC. It translates to CASSAAWEGTQYF.

This chain uses TRBV15 with TRBJ1-2, with D perhaps TRBD1 (6 bases). Trimming took 0 bases from V and 6 from J, leaving 17 bases between them. Germline CDR1 is LNHNV and CDR2 is YYDKDF (reference sequence). The CDR3 covers 16 residues. CDR3 bases: TGTGCCACCAGCAGAGATTATGGGACAAGGGTGGATGGCTACACCTTC. Protein product: CATSRDYGTRVDGYTF.

The CDR3 coding sequence is TGTGCCAGCAGTTTAGTGGGCCACACTGAAGCTTTCTTT. It encodes CASSLVGHTEAFF. V is TRBV28 and J is TRBJ1-1; D ambiguous. Germline V gives CDR1 MDHEN, CDR2 SYDVKM. This CDR3 is 13 amino acids long. With 2 bases removed from V and 3 bases from J, the gap between germline ends came to 7 bases.

This sequence joins TRBV10-3 and TRBJ2-2; unclear D gene. Germline CDR1 and CDR2: ENHRY and SYGVKD. The germline V and J ends were trimmed by 7 bases and 0 bases, with 6 bases remaining between them. The CDR3 covers 13 residues. CDR3 DNA sequence: TGTGCCATCATGCCCACGAACACCGGGGAGCTGTTTTTT. This gives the protein CAIMPTNTGELFF.

This chain links TRBV9 with TRBJ2-2; D unclear. CDR3 size: 15 residues. Germline V gene sequence: CDR1 SGDLS, CDR2 YYNGEE. V lost 0 bases and J lost 1, with 7 bases in between. This chain's CDR3 is CASSVDPENTGELFF. CDR3 bases: TGTGCCAGCAGCGTAGACCCGGAGAACACCGGGGAGCTGTTTTTT.

This clone was observed a single time. J is TRBJ1-2 and V is TRBV7-3, with 7 positions matching TRBD1. Germline-derived CDR1 and CDR2 are SGHTA and FQGTGA. The CDR3 loop spans 15 amino acids. The J segment lost 4 bases and the V segment lost 0 bases, leaving 5 bases of the junction unmatched. CDR3 in amino acids: CASSLTRGQTYGYTF. DNA for the CDR3: TGTGCCAGCAGCTTAACTAGGGGACAGACCTATGGCTACACCTTC. The complete variable domain, with remaining parts taken from reference TRBV7-3 and TRBJ1-2, reads GAGVSQTPSNKVTEKGKYVELRCDPISGHTALYWYRQSLGQGPEFLIYFQGTGAADDSGLPNDRFFAVRPEGSVSTLKIQRTERGDSAVYLCASSLTRGQTYGYTFGSGTRLTVV.

The chain joins TRBV20-1 to TRBJ2-5; no reliable D call. CDR1 and CDR2 (germline): DFQATT, SNEGSKA (reference sequence). Trimming stripped 5 bases from V and 1 base from J, with 5 bases between. The CDR3 is made up of 11 amino acids. CDR3 bases: TGCAGTGCTTTCGTCCAAGAGACCCAGTACTTC. Translated, it gives CSAFVQETQYF.

This clone was observed a handful of times. V usage is TRBV30 and J usage is TRBJ1-5; D not resolved. The germline CDR1 and CDR2 sequences are GTSNPN and SVGIG (reference sequence). Trimming shortened V by 4 bases and J by 7 bases, and 17 bases separated the two germline ends. The CDR3 sequence is 14 residues long. The CDR3 DNA is TGTGCCTGGACTCAACAGCTCCAAGGGCAGCCCCAGCATTTT. Protein: CAWTQQLQGQPQHF.

The rearrangement links TRBV7-2 to TRBJ2-7; D is unclear. V lost 5 bases, J lost 5 bases, and 13 bases lay in between. CDR3 size: 13 residues. Looked up from germline, CDR1 is SGHTA and CDR2 is FQGNSA. In DNA, the CDR3 is TGTGCCAGCAGCCCGCGTGCAGGAAACGAGCAGTACTTC. This gives the protein CASSPRAGNEQYF. Together with reference TRBV7-2 and TRBJ2-7, the CDR3 gives the full variable domain: GAGVSQSPSNKVTEKGKDVELRCDPISGHTALYWYRQSLGQGLEFLIYFQGNSAPDKSGLPSDRFSAERTGGSVSTLTIQRTQQEDSAVYLCASSPRAGNEQYFGPGTRLTVT.